This T cell receptor (beta chain) is drawn from a study of control samples from healthy donors and cancer patients. TCRdb's table, derived via immunoSEQ multiplex PCR, lists solely in-frame clones and lacks some. Among about 170,000 clones listed, 80% to 90% were seen once. CDR3 length: 13 residues. CDR1 is LNHDA and CDR2 is SQIVND in the germline V gene (reference sequence). With V trimmed by 8 bases and J by 3 bases, 4 bases remained unmatched. Sequencing was performed on blood. This TCR was sampled from a woman aged 25 to 39 in good health. V usage is TRBV19 and J usage is TRBJ2-7; 10 bases are a match to TRBD1. The chain's CDR3 is CASADRGGYEQYF. In nucleotides, the CDR3 is TGTGCCAGTGCGGACAGGGGGGGCTACGAGCAGTACTTC.